This TCR beta chain was observed in a study of blood T cell repertoires in COVID-19. Study information: Samples taken during acute and convalescent COVID-19 were collected in the United States, Italy and Spain. T cells, B-cell-depleted T cells, or PBMCs supplied cDNA or gDNA.

The length of the CDR3 is 18 residues. CDR1 is SGHRS and CDR2 is YFSETQ in the germline V gene. Residents of 24 US areas, aged roughly 18 to 95 years, made up the participants. Which cohort a participant joined came from the clinical history participants gave. TCRdb's copy holds only in-frame clones and misses some; the assay was immunoSEQ multiplex PCR. Among just over 250,000 clones, around four fifths were seen once, and the ten largest hold approximately 4.3%. Comment on this clone: Germline and junction disagree at one end, which may indicate a read error.

The sequence derives from a man younger than 40 with acute COVID-19. The sequencing sample was made of PBMCs or T cells enriched from blood (not recorded which). The chain uses TRBV5-1 and TRBJ2-5, with 10 bases identical to TRBD1. In nucleotides, the CDR3 is TGTGCCAGCAGCGTGAAATCCGGGACAGGGGAAGGGCAAGAGACCCAGTACTTC. It specifies CASSVKSGTGEGQETQYF.